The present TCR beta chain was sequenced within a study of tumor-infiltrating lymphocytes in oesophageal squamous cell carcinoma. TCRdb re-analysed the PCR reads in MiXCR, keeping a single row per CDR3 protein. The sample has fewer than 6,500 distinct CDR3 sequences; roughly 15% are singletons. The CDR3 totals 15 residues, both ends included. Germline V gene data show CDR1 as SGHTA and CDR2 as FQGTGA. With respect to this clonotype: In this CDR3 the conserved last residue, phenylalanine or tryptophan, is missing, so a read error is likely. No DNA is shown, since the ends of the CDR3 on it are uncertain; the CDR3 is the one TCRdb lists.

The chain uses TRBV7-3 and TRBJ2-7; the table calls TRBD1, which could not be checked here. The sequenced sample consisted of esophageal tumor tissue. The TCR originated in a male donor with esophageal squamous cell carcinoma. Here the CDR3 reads CASSFGGSYGYTFGS.